A selection of T cell receptor beta chains follows, all from one sample in a study of T cells expressing NK-cell markers. Reanalyzing the 5' RACE reads, TCRdb keeps one entry per CDR3 protein, without DNA. Its table lists 400,000 to 450,000 distinct CDR3 sequences. Sequenced material: blood T cells: a sorted CD56 or NKG2C T cell subset, CD4+ or CD8+ T cells, or bulk PBMC T cells (not recorded which). Source of these receptors: a woman aged 18-70 years in good health. CDR3s include the opening cysteine and the closing phenylalanine or tryptophan. Some rows have no size entry. The others give once, few or many, or a class for an expanded clone.

clone size	J gene	V gene	CDR3 protein
NA	TRBJ1-4	TRBV30	CAWSVGRPYEKLFF
NA	TRBJ2-3	TRBV18	CASSPASSGSTDTQYF
NA	TRBJ2-2	TRBV20-1	CSATNEGLAYTGELFF
NA	TRBJ2-3	TRBV20-1	CSAPLTSGSTDTQYF
NA	TRBJ2-4	TRBV4-3	CASSPGDRGLLTSNIQYF
NA	TRBJ2-3	TRBV20-1	CSARQVDTQYF
NA	TRBJ2-3	TRBV11-1	CASSFDREFTDTQYF
NA	TRBJ2-7	TRBV6-2/TRBV6-3	CASSYSRGAYEQYF
NA	TRBJ2-1	TRBV19	CASSIAPRAWTSGKGDEQFF
NA	TRBJ2-1	TRBV20-1	CSAHGTSGSNEQFF
NA	TRBJ1-5	TRBV20-1	CSARNPSNQPQHF
NA	TRBJ1-2	TRBV4-2	CASSPATPKYGYTF
NA	TRBJ1-2	TRBV3-1	CASSSPKTGEVGYTF
NA	TRBJ1-5	TRBV5-5	CASSLRGFVDQPQHF
NA	TRBJ2-7	TRBV12-3/TRBV12-4	CASRLGVGSYEQYF
NA	TRBJ2-2	TRBV7-6	CASTQEGRGRAYTGELFF
medium-sized	TRBJ1-2	TRBV9	CASSDDGEYGYTF
NA	TRBJ1-4	TRBV20-1	CSARGRGGKLFF
NA	TRBJ2-3	TRBV7-9	CASSSTRLAGAWDTQYF
NA	TRBJ1-5	TRBV7-2	CASSSKRTENQPQHF
NA	TRBJ1-5	TRBV2	CASEDRSRQPQHF
NA	TRBJ2-7	TRBV5-5	CASSSNSRDPYEQYF